Listed here are 14 T cell receptor beta chains from one sample, sequenced in a study of blood T cell repertoires in COVID-19. Here immunoSEQ multiplex PCR was the method, and the copy in TCRdb shows in-frame clones only, minus some. The table shows 250,000 to 300,000 clones, with 86% occurring only once. Sequencing input: peripheral blood. The receptors here all came from a woman younger than 45 with COVID-19, enrolled during active disease.

The chain has TRBV2 and TRBJ2-1, with D possibly matching TRBD2 (7 bases). CDR3 length equals 13 residues. The germline CDR1 and CDR2 sequences are SNHLY and FYNNEI. V lost 7 bases to trimming and J lost 7 bases, with 14 bases between them. CDR3 protein: CASTEGGANEQFF. As DNA, the CDR3 is TGTGCCAGCACCGAGGGGGGGGCTAATGAGCAGTTCTTC. Looking up the rest from reference TRBV2 and TRBJ2-1 gives the full variable domain: EPEVTQTPSHQVTQMGQEVILRCVPISNHLYFYWYRQILGQKVEFLVSFYNNEISEKSEIFDDQFSVERPDGSNFTLKIRSTKLEDSAMYFCASTEGGANEQFFGPGTRLTVL.

The rearrangement links TRBV29-1 to TRBJ2-1, with TRBD1 matching over 8 bases. Trimming at V came to 0 bases and at J to 8 bases, leaving 6 bases not matched to a gene. The germline V gene has CDR1 SQVTM and CDR2 ANQGSEA. The length of the CDR3 is 14 residues. This CDR3 reads CSVEDGRGLDEQFF. CDR3 coding DNA: TGCAGCGTTGAAGATGGCAGGGGGCTCGATGAGCAGTTCTTC.

The chain recombines TRBV9 with TRBJ2-7; no reliable D call. Trimming pared 3 bases from V and 2 bases from J, leaving 12 bases between. This CDR3 region has 14 residues. Per germline, CDR1 SGDLS and CDR2 YYNGEE. The DNA of the CDR3 is TGTGCCAGCAGCGAACAGATCAACCCCTACGAGCAGTACTTC. Encoded protein: CASSEQINPYEQYF.

V is TRBV5-1 and J is TRBJ1-1, with 11 bases matching TRBD1. The CDR3 consists of 14 residues. Losses at the gene ends were 3 bases for V and 6 bases for J; bases not matched to a gene: 4. From germline, CDR1 is SGHRS and CDR2 YFSETQ. CDR3 in DNA: TGCGCCAGCAGCTGGACAGGGGGCCGGGCTGAAGCTTTCTTT. It translates to CASSWTGGRAEAFF.

The J gene is TRBJ2-1, the V gene TRBV4-1; 11 bases are shared with TRBD2. This CDR3 comprises 15 residues. V lost 4 bases and J lost 6; bases outside the gene matches: 5. Germline V gene sequence: CDR1 MGHRA, CDR2 YSYEKL. CDR3 protein: CASSLTSGASNEQFF. CDR3 nucleotides: TGCGCCAGCAGCCTGACTAGCGGGGCTTCCAATGAGCAGTTCTTC.

This chain joins TRBV5-1 and TRBJ2-1, with a tentative D call TRBD2 (5 bases). The CDR3 contains 16 residues. Trimming left V 4 bases short and J 0 bases short, with 14 bases between. Per germline, CDR1 SGHRS and CDR2 YFSETQ. CDR3 bases: TGCGCCAGCAGCCCGCCACTAGGCAGCTCCTACAATGAGCAGTTCTTC. This gives the protein CASSPPLGSSYNEQFF.

The chain uses TRBV11-2 and TRBJ2-7, with D possibly matching TRBD2 (6 bases). V shed 4 bases and J shed 1 base, with 8 bases lying between them. Germline-derived CDR1 and CDR2 are SGHAT and FQNNGV. The CDR3 spans 13 residues. The CDR3 here is CASSWGDSYEQYF. In DNA, the CDR3 is TGTGCCAGCAGCTGGGGGGATTCCTACGAGCAGTACTTC.

The chain has TRBV11-2 and TRBJ2-1; 9 nucleotides agree with TRBD2. CDR1 is SGHAT, CDR2 FQNNGV, per germline. The CDR3 has 15 residues. Trimming removed 1 base from V and 10 bases from J; junction bases left unmatched: 8. This CDR3 is CASSLVGGGAPEQFF. The CDR3 DNA reads TGTGCCAGCAGCTTAGTCGGCGGGGGGGCCCCCGAGCAGTTCTTC.

The genes are TRBV14 and TRBJ2-3; D gene ambiguous. The germline V and J ends were trimmed by 6 bases and 2 bases, with 12 bases remaining between them. Germline V gene sequence: CDR1 SGHDN, CDR2 FVKESK. The CDR3 runs 14 residues. The CDR3 spells CASRSTPFTDTQYF. The CDR3 bases are TGTGCCAGCAGGTCCACACCCTTCACAGATACGCAGTATTTT.

The chain employs TRBV6-5 and TRBJ1-1, with D perhaps TRBD1 (5 bases). The CDR3 contains 14 residues. V was clipped by 6 bases and J by 1 base, with 12 bases between them. Germline V gives CDR1 MNHEY, CDR2 SVGAGI. CDR3 DNA: TGTGCCAGCAGCGATACAGGATGGAACACTGAAGCTTTCTTT. This encodes CASSDTGWNTEAFF.

This clone has just one count. The chain is built from TRBV2 and TRBJ1-4; TRBD1 might be the D (5 bases). The ends were cut back, 8 bases at V and 6 bases at J, with 19 bases in the middle. Germline CDR1 is SNHLY and CDR2 is FYNNEI. The CDR3 runs to 15 residues. In DNA form, the CDR3 reads TGTGCCAGCGCCTTAAGTATGGGGGGATATGAAAAACTGTTTTTT. Translating it yields CASALSMGGYEKLFF.

This clone occurred once. The chain links TRBV5-6 to TRBJ2-7; 11 bases match TRBD2. Trimming at V came to 4 bases and at J to 4 bases, leaving 10 bases not matched to a gene. Germline V lookup: CDR1 SGHDT, CDR2 YYEEEE. CDR3 length: 16 amino acids. The CDR3 DNA reads as TGTGCCAGCAGCCTCCTTACTAGCGGGGGACCATACGAGCAGTACTTC. The encoded protein is CASSLLTSGGPYEQYF.

V and J are TRBV4-1 and TRBJ2-7, with 13 bases that match TRBD2. CDR1 MGHRA and CDR2 YSYEKL come from the germline V gene. V shed 2 bases and J 3 bases; nucleotides not matched to a gene: 4. The CDR3 extends over 16 amino acids. Written as DNA, the CDR3 is TGCGCCAGCAGCCAAACTAGCGGGGGGGAAGTCTACGAGCAGTACTTC. Translation: CASSQTSGGEVYEQYF.

The chain couples TRBV5-4 to TRBJ2-3; 7 nucleotides align to TRBD1. This CDR3 is 15 amino acids long. V gave up 4 bases and J gave up 3 bases; unmatched junction bases: 8. The germline gives CDR1 SGHNT, CDR2 YYREEE (reference sequence). The CDR3 coding sequence is TGTGCCAGCAGCCTGGGACAGCACTTGACAGATACGCAGTATTTT. This encodes CASSLGQHLTDTQYF.